Listed here are 25 T cell receptor beta chains from one sample, sequenced in a study of cytomegalovirus exposure and HLA in healthy donors. It was with 60 Vbeta and 13 Jbeta primers that the PCR ran. Clones were sequenced by immunoSEQ multiplex PCR, and TCRdb holds only the in-frame ones, with some missing. There are about 170,000 clones in the sample; roughly 80% occur only once, and over 2% lies in the top ten. Material: PBMCs. The receptors originated from a male donor in good health and CMV-seronegative.

V and J are TRBV7-9 and TRBJ1-1, with 10 bases aligning to TRBD1. The V segment lost 9 bases and the J segment 6 bases; nucleotides outside the gene matches: 10. Germline CDR1 reads SEHNR; CDR2 reads FQNEAQ (reference sequence). CDR3 length equals 14 residues. The CDR3 DNA follows: TGTGCCAGTATCCGGGACAGGGGATCGTCTGAAGCTTTCTTT. It is translated as CASIRDRGSSEAFF.

This chain connects TRBV6-6 to TRBJ2-3; 9 nucleotides match TRBD2. V shed 5 bases and J 4 bases; nucleotides not matched to a gene: 4. Germline V gene data show CDR1 as MNHNY and CDR2 as SVGAGI (reference sequence). The CDR3 spans 14 residues. CDR3 amino acids: CASSGGGAADTQYF. CDR3 DNA sequence: TGTGCCAGCAGTGGCGGGGGGGCCGCAGATACGCAGTATTTT.

The chain couples TRBV5-1 to TRBJ2-2, with D tentatively TRBD1 (5 bases). There are 14 residues in the CDR3. Germline-derived CDR1 and CDR2 are SGHRS and YFSETQ. V was cut by 4 bases and J by 0 bases, with 7 bases left in between. CDR3 amino acids: CASSRGSNTGELFF. In DNA, the CDR3 is TGCGCCAGCAGCAGGGGTTCGAACACCGGGGAGCTGTTTTTT. The full variable domain, with the rest looked up from reference TRBV5-1 and TRBJ2-2, is KAGVTQTPRYLIKTRGQQVTLSCSPISGHRSVSWYQQTPGQGLQFLFEYFSETQRNKGNFPGRFSGRQFSNSRSEMNVSTLELGDSALYLCASSRGSNTGELFFGEGSRLTVL.

The J gene is TRBJ1-1, the V gene TRBV2; D gene ambiguous. V shed 7 bases and J shed 0 bases, with 12 bases lying between them. Germline assignment: CDR1 SNHLY and CDR2 FYNNEI. This CDR3 has 14 amino acids. The chain's CDR3 is CASTIASMNTEAFF. The DNA for the CDR3 is TGTGCCAGCACCATCGCTAGCATGAACACTGAAGCTTTCTTT.

This chain uses TRBV19 with TRBJ2-6, with TRBD1 matching 8 bases. Per germline, CDR1 LNHDA and CDR2 SQIVND (reference sequence). CDR3 length: 16 amino acids. V lost 7 bases and J lost 7; bases outside the gene matches: 12. CDR3 in DNA: TGTGCCAGTACCCGGGACAGGAGCTGGGGCGCCAACGTCCTGACTTTC. Protein product: CASTRDRSWGANVLTF.

The V call is TRBV29-1, the J call TRBJ2-2; 8 bases are a match to TRBD2. The CDR3 spans 15 residues. Germline loops: CDR1 SQVTM, CDR2 ANQGSEA. V lost 6 bases, J lost 3 bases, and 9 bases stayed unmatched. Here the CDR3 reads CSVTLRGVYTGELFF. CDR3 sequence (DNA): TGCAGCGTGACTTTGCGGGGGGTCTACACCGGGGAGCTGTTTTTT.

The rearrangement uses TRBV2 and TRBJ2-2, with D tentatively TRBD1 (6 bases). The germline gives CDR1 SNHLY, CDR2 FYNNEI. The CDR3 loop spans 18 amino acids. V was pared by 6 bases and J by 6 bases, with 26 bases between. CDR3 residues: CASRKGRRQGLSAGELFF. DNA for the CDR3: TGTGCCAGCAGGAAAGGGAGAAGGCAGGGGCTTAGTGCCGGGGAGCTGTTTTTT.

The chain joins TRBV10-3 to TRBJ1-2, with D perhaps TRBD1 (5 bases). Germline-derived CDR1 and CDR2 are ENHRY and SYGVKD. V was trimmed by 0 bases and J by 8 bases, leaving 13 bases between them. The length of the CDR3 is 14 residues. The chain's CDR3 is CAISESPRGPGYTF. In DNA, the CDR3 is TGTGCCATCAGTGAGTCGCCTAGGGGCCCGGGCTACACCTTC.

The V call is TRBV11-2, the J call TRBJ2-7; 7 nucleotides align to TRBD1. The CDR3 runs 12 residues. Germline V gene lookup returns CDR1 SGHAT and CDR2 FQNNGV. V trimming: 5 bases; J trimming: 6 bases; junction bases outside the gene matches: 4. The CDR3 loop reads CASSLHRGEQYF. The DNA of the CDR3 is TGTGCCAGCAGCCTCCACAGGGGCGAGCAGTACTTC.

The chain carries TRBV11-2 and TRBJ1-2; 9 nucleotides agree with TRBD1. V was clipped by 6 bases and J by 8 bases; unmatched bases: 7. CDR1 and CDR2 from the germline V gene are SGHAT and FQNNGV. This CDR3 comprises 13 residues. CDR3 sequence (DNA): TGTGCCAGCAGGATCACAGGGGGCCAAGGCTACACCTTC. Amino acid sequence: CASRITGGQGYTF. The variable domain in full, with the rest retrieved from reference TRBV11-2 and TRBJ1-2, is EAGVAQSPRYKIIEKRQSVAFWCNPISGHATLYWYQQILGQGPKLLIQFQNNGVVDDSQLPKDRFSAERLKGVDSTLKIQPAKLEDSAVYLCASRITGGQGYTFGSGTRLTVV.

This clone was seen only once. A read error may account for a junction end that differs from germline. Here the CDR3 reads CASGFGGQGSYGYTF. The CDR3 nucleotides read TGCGCCAGCGGCTTTGGCGGACAGGGGAGCTATGGCTACACCTTC. The chain links TRBV5-1 to TRBJ1-2; 9 positions agree with TRBD1. CDR1 SGHRS and CDR2 YFSETQ come from the germline V gene. The CDR3 totals 15 residues.

This chain uses TRBV15 with TRBJ2-5; 12 positions match TRBD2. The CDR3 totals 16 residues. The V and J ends lost 3 bases and 0 bases, in that order; junction bases with no gene match: 2. Germline V gives CDR1 LNHNV, CDR2 YYDKDF (reference sequence). CDR3 protein: CATSRPSGGDQETQYF. For the CDR3, the DNA is TGTGCCACCAGCAGGCCTAGCGGGGGGGACCAAGAGACCCAGTACTTC.

This chain links TRBV4-3 with TRBJ2-2, with D possibly being TRBD1 (6 bases). The V and J ends lost 4 bases and 2 bases respectively, with 11 bases between them. The CDR3 has 15 residues. Germline V gives CDR1 LGHNA, CDR2 YSLEER. The CDR3 coding sequence is TGCGCCAGCAGCCTGGACAGCCGTAACACCGGGGAGCTGTTTTTT. Translation: CASSLDSRNTGELFF.

J is TRBJ1-5 and V is TRBV15; perhaps TRBD1 as D (5 bases). This CDR3 spans 16 amino acids. Per germline, CDR1 LNHNV and CDR2 YYDKDF (reference sequence). Trimming pared 1 base from V and 7 bases from J, leaving 17 bases between. The CDR3 bases are TGTGCCACCAGCAGAGGCGCCGCCGGGGGTCGACAGCCCCAGCATTTT. This gives the protein CATSRGAAGGRQPQHF.

The chain is built from TRBV27 and TRBJ2-7, with 8 bases aligning to TRBD1. The CDR3 covers 13 residues. Trimming at V came to 6 bases and at J to 3 bases, leaving 4 bases not matched to a gene. CDR1 MNHEY and CDR2 SMNVEV come from the germline V gene (reference sequence). The DNA of the CDR3 is TGTGCCAGCAGCCGACAGGGGAACTACGAGCAGTACTTC. It is translated as CASSRQGNYEQYF.

V gene TRBV7-9 combines with J gene TRBJ2-7; TRBD1 might be the D (6 bases). Germline lookup yields CDR1 SEHNR and CDR2 FQNEAQ (reference sequence). The length of the CDR3 is 13 residues. V was trimmed by 4 bases and J by 7 bases, leaving 14 bases between them. The CDR3 nucleotides read TGTGCCAGCAGCTCCCGACAGGCTGGAGAGCAGTACTTC. Translated: CASSSRQAGEQYF.

V gene TRBV6-1 combines with J gene TRBJ2-1; 15 nucleotides match TRBD2. The CDR3 runs 15 residues. Germline-derived CDR1 and CDR2 are MNHNS and SASEGT. J lost 7 bases, V lost 6 bases, and 4 bases had no gene match. Here the CDR3 reads CASSRGTSGGNEQFF. In nucleotides, the CDR3 is TGTGCCAGCAGCCGGGGGACTAGCGGGGGGAATGAGCAGTTCTTC.

The chain joins TRBV6-5 to TRBJ1-2, with TRBD1 matching 9 bases. The CDR3 runs 15 residues. Germline V gene data show CDR1 as MNHEY and CDR2 as SVGAGI. With 2 bases clipped from V and 3 bases from J, the junction kept 4 bases outside the gene matches. The CDR3, as DNA: TGTGCCAGCAGTTACCTCCGGGACAGGGACTATGGCTACACCTTC. Translated, it gives CASSYLRDRDYGYTF.

J is TRBJ2-1 and V is TRBV2; perhaps TRBD2 as D (6 bases). V was clipped by 6 bases and J by 8 bases, with 11 bases between them. Looked up from germline, CDR1 is SNHLY and CDR2 is FYNNEI. This CDR3 has 12 residues. CDR3 coding DNA: TGTGCCAGCAGGGCACTAGCCCATGAGCAGTTCTTC. It translates to CASRALAHEQFF.

V gene TRBV28 combines with J gene TRBJ2-2; 7 nucleotides agree with TRBD1. The CDR3 length is 16 residues. Germline assignment: CDR1 MDHEN and CDR2 SYDVKM. The junction had 12 bases not matched to a gene; V was cut back by 7 bases and J by 4 bases. CDR3 nucleotides: TGTGCCAGCAATGGACAGGTGGGTGAGGCCACCGGGGAGCTGTTTTTT. This translates into CASNGQVGEATGELFF.

The rearrangement joins TRBV4-1 to TRBJ1-5; D gene unclear. This CDR3 is 16 amino acids long. V was shortened by 4 bases and J by 6 bases, with 19 bases between the two germline ends. The germline gives CDR1 MGHRA, CDR2 YSYEKL. This CDR3 is CASSRHREEGSQPQHF. Here the CDR3 DNA reads TGCGCCAGCAGCCGGCACCGGGAGGAAGGGAGTCAGCCCCAGCATTTT.

This clone appeared once. The V gene is TRBV19, the J gene TRBJ1-1, with D maybe TRBD1 (5 bases). The V end was cut by 3 bases, the J end by 4 bases, with 12 bases between. Germline CDR1 and CDR2: LNHDA and SQIVND (reference sequence). The CDR3 runs 14 residues. The CDR3 region is CASSITRVLTEAFF. In nucleotides, the CDR3 is TGTGCCAGTAGTATTACCAGGGTGCTCACTGAAGCTTTCTTT. The full variable domain, completed using reference TRBV19 and TRBJ1-1, is DGGITQSPKYLFRKEGQNVTLSCEQNLNHDAMYWYRQDPGQGLRLIYYSQIVNDFQKGDIAEGYSVSREKKESFPLTVTSAQKNPTAFYLCASSITRVLTEAFFGQGTRLTVV.

The rearrangement links TRBV5-1 to TRBJ2-2, with D possibly TRBD1 on 5 matching bases. Germline V gene sequence: CDR1 SGHRS, CDR2 YFSETQ. The CDR3 has 14 residues. Between the trimmed V and J ends, which lost 4 bases and 7 bases, there was a span of 14 bases. The CDR3 loop is CASSTDSRVGELFF. The CDR3 DNA sequence: TGCGCCAGCAGCACTGACAGTAGAGTCGGGGAGCTGTTTTTT.

The chain combines TRBV5-1 with TRBJ1-1; TRBD1 matches 12 bases. CDR1 is SGHRS and CDR2 is YFSETQ in the germline V gene. This CDR3 comprises 14 residues. Germline trimming cut 6 bases from V and 4 bases from J; bases unmatched to any gene: 4. CDR3 coding DNA: TGCGCCAGCACGGGACAGGGGGCGCGCACTGAAGCTTTCTTT. It is translated as CASTGQGARTEAFF.

V and J are TRBV7-9 and TRBJ1-2; 9 positions match TRBD1. The CDR3 contains 15 residues. V was pared by 6 bases and J by 2 bases, with 7 bases of the junction left unmatched. Germline V gene sequence: CDR1 SEHNR, CDR2 FQNEAQ (reference sequence). Written as DNA, the CDR3 is TGTGCCAGCAGTTTGGGGGACAGGGCAAACTATGGCTACACCTTC. It is translated as CASSLGDRANYGYTF.